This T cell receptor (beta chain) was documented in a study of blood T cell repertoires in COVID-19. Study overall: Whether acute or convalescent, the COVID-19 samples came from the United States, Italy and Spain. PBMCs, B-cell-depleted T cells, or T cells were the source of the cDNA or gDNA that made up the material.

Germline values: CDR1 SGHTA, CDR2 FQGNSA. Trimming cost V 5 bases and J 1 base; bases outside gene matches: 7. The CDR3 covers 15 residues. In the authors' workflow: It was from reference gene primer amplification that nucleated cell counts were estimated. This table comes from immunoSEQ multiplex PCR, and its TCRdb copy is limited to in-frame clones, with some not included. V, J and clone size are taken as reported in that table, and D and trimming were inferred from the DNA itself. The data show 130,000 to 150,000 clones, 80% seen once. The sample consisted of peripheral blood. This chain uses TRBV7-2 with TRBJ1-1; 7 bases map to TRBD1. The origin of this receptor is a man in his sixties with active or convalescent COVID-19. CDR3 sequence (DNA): TGTGCCAGCAGCCCAAGACAGGGAACGAACACTGAAGCTTTCTTT. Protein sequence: CASSPRQGTNTEAFF.